This T cell receptor (beta chain) emerged from a study of vaccination and CD4 T cells after COVID-19. As for the study in general: Post-COVID samples were collected a median approximately 93 days following diagnosis, spanning 35 to 161.

Stated treatment: 10-day PBMC culture with coronavirus spike peptide pools or control peptides (ViraFEST assay). Each well held 2 million or so PBMCs in IL-2 (about 9.5 IU/ml) medium with around 10 ug/ml peptide pools. Sequencing of cultured CD4+ T cell DNA used the Oncomine TCR Beta short-read assay. A single record per CDR3 protein comes from TCRdb applying MiXCR to the PCR reads. The profile shows about 19,000 distinct CDR3 sequences, 40% to 55% of them singletons. Note on this clonotype: Its target is unknown. Germline is not matched at one junction end, which may reflect a read error.

CDR3 size: 16 residues. CDR1 DFQATT and CDR2 SNEGSKA come from the germline V gene (reference sequence). Sequencing was performed on CD4+ T cells from blood, cultured in vitro, taken after SARS-CoV-2 vaccination. The chain links TRBV20-1 to TRBJ1-5, with 7 bases matching TRBD1. This receptor was obtained from a human donor who had recovered from COVID-19. The CDR3 is CSAGDPTGSSNQPQHF. CDR3 sequence (DNA): TGCAGTGCTGGAGATCCGACAGGGAGCAGCAATCAGCCCCAGCATTTT.